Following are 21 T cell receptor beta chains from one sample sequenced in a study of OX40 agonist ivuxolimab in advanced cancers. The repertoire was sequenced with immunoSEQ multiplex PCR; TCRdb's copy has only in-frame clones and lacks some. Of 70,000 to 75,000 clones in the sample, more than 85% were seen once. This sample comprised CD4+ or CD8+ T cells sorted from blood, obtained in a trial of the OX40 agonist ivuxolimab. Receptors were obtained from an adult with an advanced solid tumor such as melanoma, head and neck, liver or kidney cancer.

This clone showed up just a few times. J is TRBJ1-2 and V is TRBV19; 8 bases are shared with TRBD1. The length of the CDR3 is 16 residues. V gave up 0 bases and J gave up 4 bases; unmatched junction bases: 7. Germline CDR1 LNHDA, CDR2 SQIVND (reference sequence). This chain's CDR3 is CASSIDSPTGAYGYTF. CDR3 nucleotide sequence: TGTGCCAGTAGTATAGACTCCCCGACAGGGGCCTATGGCTACACCTTC.

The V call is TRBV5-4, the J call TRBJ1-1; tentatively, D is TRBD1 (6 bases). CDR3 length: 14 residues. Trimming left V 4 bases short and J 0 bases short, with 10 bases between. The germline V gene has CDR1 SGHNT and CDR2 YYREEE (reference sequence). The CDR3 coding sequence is TGTGCCAGCAGCGGAGGACAGTTGAACACTGAAGCTTTCTTT. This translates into CASSGGQLNTEAFF.

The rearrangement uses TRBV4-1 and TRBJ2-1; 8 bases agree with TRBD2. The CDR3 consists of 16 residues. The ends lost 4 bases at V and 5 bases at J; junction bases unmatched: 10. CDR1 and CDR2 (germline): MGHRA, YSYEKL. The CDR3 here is CASSPRDLAGHNEQFF. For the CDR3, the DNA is TGCGCCAGCAGCCCAAGGGATTTAGCGGGGCACAATGAGCAGTTCTTC.

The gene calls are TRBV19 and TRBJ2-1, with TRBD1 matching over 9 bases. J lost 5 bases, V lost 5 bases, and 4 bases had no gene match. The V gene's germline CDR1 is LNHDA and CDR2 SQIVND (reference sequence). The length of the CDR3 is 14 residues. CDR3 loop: CASSLQGAHNEQFF. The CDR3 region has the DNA TGTGCCAGTAGTTTACAGGGGGCGCACAATGAGCAGTTCTTC.

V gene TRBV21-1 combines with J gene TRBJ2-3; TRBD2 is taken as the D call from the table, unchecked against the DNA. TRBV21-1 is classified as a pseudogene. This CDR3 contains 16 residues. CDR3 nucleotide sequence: TGTGCCAGCCACTCCCGACTAGCGGGAGCCGGAGATACGCAGTATTTT. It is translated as CASHSRLAGAGDTQYF.

CDR3: CASSQPFEDTEAFF. For the CDR3, the DNA is TGTGCCAGCAGCCAGCCGTTCGAGGACACTGAAGCTTTCTTT. The chain is built from TRBV5-5 and TRBJ1-1; D gene uncertain. The CDR3 totals 14 residues. Trimming stripped 4 bases from V and 3 bases from J, with 13 bases between. CDR1 SGHKS and CDR2 YYEKEE come from the germline V gene (reference sequence).

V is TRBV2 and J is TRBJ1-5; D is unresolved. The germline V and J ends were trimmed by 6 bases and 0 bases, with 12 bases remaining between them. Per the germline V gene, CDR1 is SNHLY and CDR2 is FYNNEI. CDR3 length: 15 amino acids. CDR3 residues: CASRLTSYSNQPQHF. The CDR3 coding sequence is TGTGCCAGCAGACTGACCTCTTATAGCAATCAGCCCCAGCATTTT.

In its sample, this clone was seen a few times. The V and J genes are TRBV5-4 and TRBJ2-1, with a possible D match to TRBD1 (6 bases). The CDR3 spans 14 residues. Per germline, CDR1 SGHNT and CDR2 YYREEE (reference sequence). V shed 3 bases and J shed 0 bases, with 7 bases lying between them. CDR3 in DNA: TGTGCCAGCAGCTCGGACAGCTCCTACAATGAGCAGTTCTTC. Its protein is CASSSDSSYNEQFF.

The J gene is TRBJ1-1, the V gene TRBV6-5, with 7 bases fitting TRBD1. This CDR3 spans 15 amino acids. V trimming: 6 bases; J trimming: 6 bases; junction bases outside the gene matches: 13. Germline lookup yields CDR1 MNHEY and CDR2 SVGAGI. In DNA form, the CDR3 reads TGTGCCAGCAGACACGAGGGGGCGGGGTATCCTGAAGCTTTCTTT. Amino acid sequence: CASRHEGAGYPEAFF.

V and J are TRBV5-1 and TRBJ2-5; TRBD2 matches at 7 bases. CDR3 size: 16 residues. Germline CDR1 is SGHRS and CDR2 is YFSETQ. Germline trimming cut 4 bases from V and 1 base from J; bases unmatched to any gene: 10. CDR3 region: CASSPGRDYLQETQYF. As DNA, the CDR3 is TGCGCCAGCAGCCCCGGACGGGACTACCTCCAAGAGACCCAGTACTTC. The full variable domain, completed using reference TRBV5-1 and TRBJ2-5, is KAGVTQTPRYLIKTRGQQVTLSCSPISGHRSVSWYQQTPGQGLQFLFEYFSETQRNKGNFPGRFSGRQFSNSRSEMNVSTLELGDSALYLCASSPGRDYLQETQYFGPGTRLLVL.

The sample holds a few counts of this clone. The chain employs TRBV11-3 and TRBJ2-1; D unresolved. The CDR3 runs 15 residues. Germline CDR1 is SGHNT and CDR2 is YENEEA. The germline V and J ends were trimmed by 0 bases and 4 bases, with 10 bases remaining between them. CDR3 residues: CASSLDTSSYNEQFF. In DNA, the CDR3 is TGTGCCAGCAGCTTAGATACGTCTAGTTACAATGAGCAGTTCTTC. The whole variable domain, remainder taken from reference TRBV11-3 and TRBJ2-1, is EAGVVQSPRYKIIEKKQPVAFWCNPISGHNTLYWYLQNLGQGPELLIRYENEEAVDDSQLPKDRFSAERLKGVDSTLKIQPAELGDSAVYLCASSLDTSSYNEQFFGPGTRLTVL.

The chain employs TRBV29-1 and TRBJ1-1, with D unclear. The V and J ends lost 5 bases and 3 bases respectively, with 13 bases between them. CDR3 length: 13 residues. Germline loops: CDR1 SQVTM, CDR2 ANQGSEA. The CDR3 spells CSVLLGIDTEAFF. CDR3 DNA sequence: TGCAGCGTTTTATTGGGCATTGACACTGAAGCTTTCTTT.

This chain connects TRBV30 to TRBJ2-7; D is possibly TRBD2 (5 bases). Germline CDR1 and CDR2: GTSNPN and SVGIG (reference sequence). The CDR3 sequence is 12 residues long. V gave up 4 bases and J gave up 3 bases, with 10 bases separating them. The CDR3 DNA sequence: TGTGCCTGGATTAACGGACTCTACGAGCAGTACTTC. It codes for CAWINGLYEQYF. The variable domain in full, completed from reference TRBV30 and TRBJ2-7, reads SQTIHQWPATLVQPVGSPLSLECTVEGTSNPNLYWYRQAAGRGLQLLFYSVGIGQISSEVPQNLSASRPQDRQFILSSKKLLLSDSGFYLCAWINGLYEQYFGPGTRLTVT.

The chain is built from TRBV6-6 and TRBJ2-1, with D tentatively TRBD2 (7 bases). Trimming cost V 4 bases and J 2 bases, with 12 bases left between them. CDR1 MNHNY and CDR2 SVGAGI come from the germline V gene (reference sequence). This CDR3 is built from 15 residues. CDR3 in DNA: TGTGCCAGCAGTTTCGGGGGGACACCCTACAATGAGCAGTTCTTC. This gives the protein CASSFGGTPYNEQFF.

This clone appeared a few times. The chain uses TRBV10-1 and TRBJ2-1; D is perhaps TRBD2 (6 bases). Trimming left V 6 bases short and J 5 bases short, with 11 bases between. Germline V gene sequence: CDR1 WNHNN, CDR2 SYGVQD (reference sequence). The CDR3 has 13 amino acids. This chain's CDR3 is CASSRDLNNEQFF. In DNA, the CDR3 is TGCGCCAGCAGCCGGGACTTGAACAATGAGCAGTTCTTC.

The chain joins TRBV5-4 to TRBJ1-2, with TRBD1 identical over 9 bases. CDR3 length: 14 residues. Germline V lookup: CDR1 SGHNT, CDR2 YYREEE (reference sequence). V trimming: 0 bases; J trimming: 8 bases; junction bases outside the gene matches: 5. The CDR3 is CASSLAGTGKGYTF. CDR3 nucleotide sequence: TGTGCCAGCAGCTTGGCCGGGACAGGGAAGGGCTACACCTTC.

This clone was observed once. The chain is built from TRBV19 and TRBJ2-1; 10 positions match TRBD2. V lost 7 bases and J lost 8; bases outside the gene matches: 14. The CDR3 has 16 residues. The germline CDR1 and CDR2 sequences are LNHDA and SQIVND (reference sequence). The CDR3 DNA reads TGTGCCAGTAAAAGTGTCTCGGTAGCGGGAGGCTATGAGCAGTTCTTC. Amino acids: CASKSVSVAGGYEQFF.

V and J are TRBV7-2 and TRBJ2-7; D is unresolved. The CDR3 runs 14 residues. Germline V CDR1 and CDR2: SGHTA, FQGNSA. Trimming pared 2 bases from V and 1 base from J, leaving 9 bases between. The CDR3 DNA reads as TGTGCCAGCAGCTTATCGTCCTCGTCCTACGAGCAGTACTTC. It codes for CASSLSSSSYEQYF.

The CDR3, as DNA: TGTGCCTGGAGTGCGGGAAACTATGGCTACACCTTC. Protein: CAWSAGNYGYTF. The V call is TRBV30, the J call TRBJ1-2; D uncertain. CDR1 and CDR2 from the germline V gene are GTSNPN and SVGIG (reference sequence). This CDR3 is 12 amino acids long. With 1 base removed from V and 2 bases from J, the gap between germline ends came to 5 bases.

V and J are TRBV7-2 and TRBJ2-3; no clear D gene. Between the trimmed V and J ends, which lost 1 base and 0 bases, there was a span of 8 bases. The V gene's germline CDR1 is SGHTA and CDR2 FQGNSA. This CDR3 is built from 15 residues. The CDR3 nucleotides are TGTGCCAGCAGCTTAGGGGTAGTGAGCACAGATACGCAGTATTTT. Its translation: CASSLGVVSTDTQYF.

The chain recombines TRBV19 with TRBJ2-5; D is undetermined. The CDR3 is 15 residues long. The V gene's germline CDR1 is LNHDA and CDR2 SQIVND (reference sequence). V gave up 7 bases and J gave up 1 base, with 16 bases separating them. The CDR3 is CASKRSIGGQETQYF. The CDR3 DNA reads TGTGCCAGTAAGAGGTCTATTGGTGGCCAAGAGACCCAGTACTTC.